These 5 T cell receptor beta chains were sequenced from one sample in a study of T-cell reconstitution after alpha-beta-depleted transplantation in children. Library preparation (for TCRbeta) was performed with unique molecular identifiers. From the PCR reads, TCRdb called clonotypes with MiXCR, one entry per CDR3 protein. The table has fewer than 1 million distinct CDR3 sequences, 15% to 20% seen once. The source material was PBMCs, mostly from graft donor cells, sampled 360 days after TCRalphabeta/CD19-depleted stem cell transplant. The source of these receptors is a male patient between 10 and 17 years old who had a stem cell transplant for acute lymphoblastic leukemia, so the T cells may come from the graft donor.

The sample holds a few counts of this clonotype. The chain is built from TRBV6-4 and TRBJ1-5; possible D gene TRBD1, 6 bases. The CDR3 totals 16 residues. Germline V gene data show CDR1 as MRHNA and CDR2 as SNTAGT. V was pared by 8 bases and J by 3 bases, with 20 bases between. CDR3 coding DNA: TGTGCCAGCGCCATTGGCACCAGGGGCGCCAATCAGCCCCAGCATTTT. Translation: CASAIGTRGANQPQHF.

At least ten counts were recorded for this clonotype. V and J are TRBV2 and TRBJ2-4; TRBD2 is a possible D gene (5 bases). V was trimmed by 1 base and J by 14 bases, leaving 9 bases between them. Germline CDR1 and CDR2: SNHLY and FYNNEI. This CDR3 has 11 residues. CDR3 amino acids: CASSEERTKYF. The CDR3 region has the DNA TGTGCCAGCAGTGAAGAGCGGACGAAGTACTTC.

This clonotype has ten or more counts. The V call is TRBV20-1, the J call TRBJ2-7; D is possibly TRBD1 or TRBD2 (5 bases each). The V end was cut by 5 bases, the J end by 2 bases, with 13 bases between. Per the germline V gene, CDR1 is DFQATT and CDR2 is SNEGSKA (reference sequence). The CDR3 is 13 amino acids. CDR3 protein: CSARSRGPYEQYF. In nucleotides, the CDR3 is TGCAGTGCTCGTTCCCGGGGCCCCTACGAGCAGTACTTC.

CDR3: CASGGQGVDGYTF. The CDR3 DNA reads as TGCGCCAGCGGGGGACAGGGGGTCGATGGCTACACCTTC. The J gene is TRBJ1-2, the V gene TRBV5-1; the match to TRBD1 covers 11 bases. Germline CDR1 and CDR2: SGHRS and YFSETQ. V lost 7 bases to trimming and J lost 6 bases; unmatched junction nucleotides: 5. The CDR3 covers 13 residues.

This clonotype occurred once. This chain links TRBV7-8 with TRBJ1-5, with TRBD1 identical over 9 bases. Germline V CDR1 and CDR2: SGHVS, FQNEAQ. The CDR3 spans 19 residues. Germline trimming cut 3 bases from V and 1 base from J; bases unmatched to any gene: 13. In DNA, the CDR3 is TGTGCCAGCAGCTTCCTCCGGGACAGGGTCTGGGGGAGCAATCAGCCCCAGCATTTT. This translates into CASSFLRDRVWGSNQPQHF.